Below are 22 T cell receptor beta chains sequenced from a single sample in a study of cytomegalovirus exposure and HLA in healthy donors. Amplification used 60 Vbeta primers and 13 Jbeta primers. Repertoires were generated with immunoSEQ multiplex PCR, while TCRdb's copy carries only in-frame clones and drops some. There are about 130,000 clones in the sample; around 67% occur only once, and about 2.1% lies in the top ten. Sequencing was performed on PBMCs. These receptors were taken from a woman between 40 and 50 years old in good health and CMV-seropositive.

This clone appeared a single time. This chain uses TRBV30 with TRBJ1-1; no firm D call. V was clipped by 5 bases and J by 5 bases, with 6 bases between them. This CDR3 is built from 10 residues. CDR1 is GTSNPN, CDR2 SVGIG, per germline (reference sequence). CDR3 amino acids: CAWVSTEAFF. The CDR3 DNA reads TGTGCCTGGGTCAGTACTGAAGCTTTCTTT.

J is TRBJ1-5 and V is TRBV7-8; perhaps TRBD1 as D (6 bases). Trimming stripped 6 bases from V and 0 bases from J, with 15 bases between. The CDR3 totals 16 residues. Germline loops: CDR1 SGHVS, CDR2 FQNEAQ. The CDR3 DNA is TGTGCCAGCAGGGGGGCAGGGGACCCTAGCAATCAGCCCCAGCATTTT. Amino acid sequence: CASRGAGDPSNQPQHF.

This rearrangement joins TRBV18 to TRBJ2-2, with 9 bases lining up with TRBD2. The junction had 13 bases not matched to a gene; V was cut back by 4 bases and J by 10 bases. Germline V gives CDR1 KGHSH, CDR2 LQKENI. The CDR3 is 16 residues long. The CDR3 nucleotides read TGTGCCAGCTCACGAATTGCGGGAGGGTTCTCGGAGGAGCTGTTTTTT. Amino acids: CASSRIAGGFSEELFF.

The rearrangement uses TRBV4-2 and TRBJ1-5; tentative D call: TRBD1 (6 bases). Trimming removed 2 bases from V and 7 bases from J, with 18 bases in between. The CDR3 has 16 residues. The V gene's germline CDR1 is LGHNA and CDR2 YNFKEQ. The CDR3 region has the DNA TGTGCCAGCAGCCAAAAAATTCAGGGGCTGGGACAGCCCCAGCATTTT. Its protein is CASSQKIQGLGQPQHF.

This chain uses TRBV2 with TRBJ2-1; a possible D gene is TRBD2 (6 bases). CDR1 and CDR2 (germline): SNHLY, FYNNEI. Trimming left V 7 bases short and J 7 bases short, with 14 bases between. This CDR3 is built from 13 residues. This CDR3 is CASTEGGRNEQFF. DNA of the CDR3: TGTGCCAGCACGGAGGGAGGACGGAATGAGCAGTTCTTC.

The V call is TRBV19, the J call TRBJ2-2, with 7 bases aligning to TRBD2. CDR1 and CDR2 from the germline V gene are LNHDA and SQIVND (reference sequence). This CDR3 is built from 17 residues. The V segment lost 3 bases and the J segment 6 bases; nucleotides outside the gene matches: 13. In DNA form, the CDR3 reads TGTGCCAGTAGTATGGCCTACCGAACGGGGGGAGCCGGGGAGCTGTTTTTT. It specifies CASSMAYRTGGAGELFF.

The chain recombines TRBV6-4 with TRBJ2-1; 9 nucleotides line up with TRBD2. Germline loops: CDR1 MRHNA, CDR2 SNTAGT. V shed 4 bases and J 4 bases; nucleotides not matched to a gene: 2. The CDR3 covers 14 residues. The CDR3 DNA reads TGTGCCAGCAGTGGGGCGGGAGGGTACAATGAGCAGTTCTTC. Encoded protein: CASSGAGGYNEQFF.

The rearrangement joins TRBV20-1 to TRBJ2-4; 9 bases line up with TRBD2. V was clipped by 7 bases and J by 8 bases; unmatched bases: 3. Per the germline V gene, CDR1 is DFQATT and CDR2 is SNEGSKA (reference sequence). The CDR3 totals 11 residues. This CDR3 is CSVKRGDIQYF. CDR3 sequence (DNA): TGCAGTGTCAAGCGGGGGGACATTCAGTACTTC.

This chain connects TRBV7-3 to TRBJ1-1; D gene unclear. Trimming shortened V by 5 bases and J by 1 base, and 8 bases separated the two germline ends. The CDR3 totals 13 residues. Per germline, CDR1 SGHTA and CDR2 FQGTGA. DNA for the CDR3: TGTGCCAGCAGCCTCCGTTGGAACACTGAAGCTTTCTTT. Amino acids: CASSLRWNTEAFF.

This clone was detected a few times. This rearrangement joins TRBV19 to TRBJ2-1, with 7 bases identical to TRBD1. Unmatched junction bases numbered 3, after V lost 9 bases and J lost 4 bases. The CDR3 length is 12 residues. Germline V gene sequence: CDR1 LNHDA, CDR2 SQIVND (reference sequence). This CDR3 is CASGDRYNEQFF. The CDR3 DNA follows: TGTGCCAGCGGGGACAGATACAATGAGCAGTTCTTC.

The chain has TRBV7-9 and TRBJ2-1, with 8 bases that match TRBD2. V trimming: 2 bases; J trimming: 0 bases; junction bases outside the gene matches: 3. CDR3 length: 16 amino acids. CDR1 SEHNR and CDR2 FQNEAQ come from the germline V gene (reference sequence). As DNA, the CDR3 is TGTGCCAGCAGCTTATATGGGACTAGCTCCTACAATGAGCAGTTCTTC. Its protein is CASSLYGTSSYNEQFF.

This rearrangement joins TRBV19 to TRBJ1-2; 7 nucleotides agree with TRBD1. The germline V gene encodes CDR1 LNHDA and CDR2 SQIVND (reference sequence). V was clipped by 7 bases and J by 2 bases; unmatched bases: 7. CDR3 length: 14 amino acids. CDR3 sequence reads: CASTESTGNYGYTF. The CDR3 DNA reads TGTGCCAGTACCGAATCGACAGGGAACTATGGCTACACCTTC.

This rearrangement joins TRBV18 to TRBJ2-7; TRBD1 might be the D (6 bases). The germline V gene has CDR1 KGHSH and CDR2 LQKENI. Trimming removed 2 bases at V and 0 bases at J, with 11 bases between. The length of the CDR3 is 15 residues. This chain's CDR3 is CASSPGQLSSYEQYF. CDR3 nucleotide sequence: TGTGCCAGCTCACCAGGACAGCTAAGCTCCTACGAGCAGTACTTC.

The chain uses TRBV5-6 and TRBJ2-5, with D hard to call. The closer fit of TRBJ2-7 to the DNA end suggests the J call may be wrong. This CDR3 spans 16 amino acids. Germline V CDR1 and CDR2: SGHDT, YYEEEE. Here the CDR3 reads CASSLQGPGLHYEQYF. CDR3 sequence (DNA): TGTGCCAGCAGCTTGCAAGGTCCCGGCCTCCACTACGAGCAGTACTTC.

This clone was seen more than once but under ten times. With a much larger clone just one base away, this may be a read error. The same CDR3 can be traced to other DNA sequences in this sample. The V call is TRBV5-1, the J call TRBJ1-1; D may be TRBD1 (6 bases). The CDR3 runs to 12 residues. Germline V gene sequence: CDR1 SGHRS, CDR2 YFSETQ. The CDR3 DNA sequence: TGTGCCAGCAGCTTGAGGGGGACTGAAGCTTTCTTT. Its protein is CASSLRGTEAFF.

This chain uses TRBV10-3 with TRBJ2-5; 7 bases are shared with TRBD1. The DNA end is a closer match to TRBJ2-7, so the J assignment may be wrong. This CDR3 is 13 amino acids long. The V gene's germline CDR1 is ENHRY and CDR2 SYGVKD. DNA for the CDR3: TGTGCCATCAGTGGGACAGGTACCTACGAGCAGTACTTC. Protein: CAISGTGTYEQYF.

The gene calls are TRBV28 and TRBJ2-1; 8 positions match TRBD1. This CDR3 is built from 15 residues. The junction had 6 bases not matched to a gene; V was cut back by 2 bases and J by 6 bases. Germline V gene sequence: CDR1 MDHEN, CDR2 SYDVKM. CDR3: CASSLGAGGFNEQFF. CDR3 coding DNA: TGTGCCAGCAGTTTAGGGGCAGGGGGCTTCAATGAGCAGTTCTTC.

This clone was recorded a few times. The chain joins TRBV9 to TRBJ2-1; D not certain. V was shortened by 4 bases and J by 0 bases, with 11 bases between the two germline ends. CDR1 and CDR2 from the germline V gene are SGDLS and YYNGEE. This CDR3 is built from 15 residues. The CDR3 DNA reads TGTGCCAGCAGCCCCCCCCCAGGCTCCTACAATGAGCAGTTCTTC. Translating gives CASSPPPGSYNEQFF.

The count of this clone is one. J is TRBJ1-2 and V is TRBV4-2; 8 positions match TRBD1. V lost 1 base to trimming and J lost 8 bases; unmatched junction nucleotides: 15. The germline V gene encodes CDR1 LGHNA and CDR2 YNFKEQ. This CDR3 spans 17 amino acids. The CDR3 loop is CASSQGTQGQDEGGYTF. CDR3 sequence (DNA): TGTGCCAGCAGCCAAGGGACCCAGGGACAGGATGAGGGCGGCTACACCTTC.

The chain joins TRBV6-1 to TRBJ1-6, with 9 positions matching TRBD1. This CDR3 contains 14 residues. After removal of 8 bases from V and 7 bases from J, the junction contained 6 bases not matched to a gene. Germline V lookup: CDR1 MNHNS, CDR2 SASEGT. This CDR3 reads CASCRTGENSPLHF. Here the CDR3 DNA reads TGTGCCAGCTGCCGGACAGGGGAGAATTCACCCCTCCACTTT.

The chain carries TRBV7-2 and TRBJ1-2, with 8 bases aligning to TRBD1. V lost 1 base, J lost 5 bases, and 0 bases stayed unmatched. The CDR3 has 13 residues. Germline V gene data show CDR1 as SGHTA and CDR2 as FQGNSA. CDR3 region: CASSLGQGYGYTF. The CDR3 nucleotides are TGTGCCAGCAGCTTAGGACAGGGGTATGGCTACACCTTC.

V gene TRBV27 combines with J gene TRBJ2-5; TRBD2 agrees at 9 bases. This CDR3 comprises 16 residues. V dropped 6 bases and J dropped 6; count of bases not matched to a gene: 14. Germline V gene lookup returns CDR1 MNHEY and CDR2 SMNVEV (reference sequence). In DNA, the CDR3 is TGTGCCAGCAGCAATCCCAGTTCCGGGACTAGCCAGACCCAGTACTTC. It encodes CASSNPSSGTSQTQYF.